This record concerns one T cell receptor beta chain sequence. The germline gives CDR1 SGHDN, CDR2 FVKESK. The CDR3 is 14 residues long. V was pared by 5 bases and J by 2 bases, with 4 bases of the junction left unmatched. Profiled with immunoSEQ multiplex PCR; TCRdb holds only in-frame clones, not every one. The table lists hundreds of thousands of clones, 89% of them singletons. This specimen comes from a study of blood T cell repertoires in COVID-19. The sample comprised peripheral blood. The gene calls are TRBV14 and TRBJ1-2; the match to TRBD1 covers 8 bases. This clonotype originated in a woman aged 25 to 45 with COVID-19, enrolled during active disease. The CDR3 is CASSSRTGNYGYTF. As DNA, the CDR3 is TGTGCCAGCAGCTCTCGGACAGGGAACTATGGCTACACCTTC.